These 25 T cell receptor beta chains share one sample of origin, sequenced in a study of CD8+ T cells in alopecia areata. TCR sequencing used cDNA made by reverse transcription of extracted RNA. Repertoires were generated with immunoSEQ multiplex PCR, while TCRdb's copy carries only in-frame clones and drops some. The sample was found to contain 270,000 or so clones, and every one recurs. Cutaneous lymph node cells were pooled, and they were sorted using CD4, CD8alpha, NKG2D, NKG2ACE and other markers. Material: CD4+ T cells sorted from a lymph node. These receptors all stem from a C3H/HeJ mouse with alopecia areata. The mouse strain carries the MHC haplotype H2-k.

Notes on this clone: Gene names follow the mouse nomenclature. The same CDR3 can be traced to other DNA sequences in this sample. The covered CDR3 bases are TGTGCCAGCAGCCGACTGGGGGGGTCTGCAGAA. Translated, it gives CASSRLGGSAE. In full, the CDR3 is CASSRLGGSAETLYF. The V call is TRBV19, the J call TRBJ2-3, with 11 bases fitting TRBD2. The CDR3 end falls 4 residues outside the read, so it is completed with the germline J gene. Per germline, CDR1 FNHDT and CDR2 SITEND (reference sequence). J lost 2 bases, V lost 5 bases, and 4 bases had no gene match. The CDR3 contains 15 residues.

This clone was picked up a small number of times. Germline and genes here are mouse. Sequencing ends 3 residues short of the CDR3 end; the germline J gene provides the rest. J is TRBJ1-6 and V is TRBV1; tentatively, D is TRBD1 (6 bases). Being an ORF, TRBJ1-6 has a function that is uncertain. Germline V lookup: CDR1 NSQYPW, CDR2 LRSPGD (reference sequence). Trimming removed 4 bases from V and 4 bases from J, with 11 bases in between. This CDR3 comprises 15 residues. The CDR3 bases that were read are TGCACCTGCAGTGAGCCGGGACAATATAATTCGCCC. It encodes CTCSEPGQYNSP. The whole CDR3 protein reads CTCSEPGQYNSPLYF.

This clone was counted between two and nine times. Gene names follow the mouse nomenclature. The CDR3 end lies 4 residues beyond the end of the read and is filled in from the germline J gene. This chain links TRBV13-1 with TRBJ2-5, with 8 bases identical to TRBD1. From germline, CDR1 is NSHNY and CDR2 SYGAGN. The CDR3 loop spans 15 amino acids. The part of the CDR3 DNA that was read is TGTGCCAGCAGTGATTCCCGGACAGGGAAAGAC. It translates to CASSDSRTGKD. The CDR3 in its entirety is CASSDSRTGKDTQYF.

In the case of this clone: Mouse gene names apply. The read is 4 residues too short to cover the CDR3 end, so that end is filled in from the germline J gene. Other DNA sequences from this sample encode an identical CDR3 as well. The chain joins TRBV13-1 to TRBJ2-3; no definite D call. V was clipped by 0 bases and J by 3 bases, with 8 bases between them. From germline, CDR1 is NSHNY and CDR2 SYGAGN. This CDR3 spans 14 amino acids. CDR3 residues: CASSDAGRAETLYF. The DNA read from the CDR3 is TGTGCCAGCAGTGATGCAGGCAGGGCAGAA.

About this clone: The germline and genes are mouse ones. The read falls 4 residues short of the CDR3 end, and the missing part is taken from the germline J gene. The chain is built from TRBV13-1 and TRBJ2-7, with 12 bases identical to TRBD2. The CDR3 is 15 residues long. The V and J ends lost 5 bases and 2 bases, in that order; junction bases with no gene match: 5. Germline values: CDR1 NSHNY, CDR2 SYGAGN. The CDR3 bases that were read are TGTGCCAGCAGGGGGACTGGGGGGCTTACCTAT. Amino acids: CASRGTGGLTY. The full-length CDR3 reads as CASRGTGGLTYEQYF.

A note on this clone: Mouse names are used for the genes. The chain's CDR3 is CASSEGVETLYF. CDR3 DNA, as far as it was read: TGTGCCAGCAGTGAAGGGGTAGAA. The chain uses TRBV13-3 and TRBJ2-3; tentatively, D is TRBD1 (5 bases). The CDR3 goes on 4 residues after the read ends, and that part is filled in from the germline J gene. Germline-derived CDR1 and CDR2 are NNHDY and SYVADS. The CDR3 has 12 residues.

With respect to this clone: Any gene name here is a mouse gene name. The read finishes 4 residues shy of the CDR3 end, and the germline J gene is used to complete it. The J gene is TRBJ1-1, the V gene TRBV17; maybe TRBD1 (5 bases). CDR3 length: 15 residues. The ends were cut back, 2 bases at V and 0 bases at J, with 10 bases in the middle. Germline values: CDR1 MNHDT, CDR2 YYDKIL. The CDR3 spells CASSRPAGTNTEVFF. CDR3 DNA, as far as it was read: TGTGCTAGCAGTAGACCCGCAGGGACAAACACA.

This clone was found a few times. Mouse germline and gene names are used. The sequenced fragment ends 4 residues before the CDR3 boundary, so the rest is inferred from the germline J gene. In the same sample, other DNA sequences code for this CDR3. V usage is TRBV13-1 and J usage is TRBJ2-5; 7 bases map to TRBD1. The CDR3 runs 14 residues. From germline, CDR1 is NSHNY and CDR2 SYGAGN. With 3 bases clipped from V and 0 bases from J, the junction kept 1 base outside the gene matches. CDR3 DNA (partial): TGTGCCAGCAGTGTACAGGGGAACCAAGAC. Translating it yields CASSVQGNQD. In full, the CDR3 reads CASSVQGNQDTQYF.

Regarding this clone: Gene names are mouse gene names. Read coverage stops 3 residues before the CDR3 terminus; the germline J gene supplies the remainder. The J gene is TRBJ1-6, the V gene TRBV13-2; TRBD1 matches 9 bases. TRBJ1-6 qualifies as an ORF whose function is uncertain. The CDR3 sequence is 16 residues long. Germline CDR1 is NNHNN and CDR2 is SYGAGS (reference sequence). Trimming cost V 1 base and J 2 bases; bases outside gene matches: 1. CDR3 residues: CASGDTGGPYNSPLYF. The sequenced CDR3 bases are TGTGCCAGCGGTGATACAGGGGGCCCCTATAATTCGCCC.

In the case of this clone: Mouse germline and gene names are used. The read ends 4 residues early relative to the CDR3; the germline J gene fills the gap. This chain connects TRBV26 to TRBJ1-2, with a possible D match to TRBD1 (6 bases). This CDR3 comprises 14 residues. The germline V gene has CDR1 KGHPV and CDR2 FQNQEV (reference sequence). V dropped 3 bases and J dropped 0 bases, with 8 bases sitting between them. The CDR3 bases that were read are TGTGCCAGCAGTCTTGGGACAACAAACTCC. Its protein is CASSLGTTNS. The whole CDR3 protein reads CASSLGTTNSDYTF.

As concerns this clone: Gene names denote mouse genes. The read is 4 residues too short to cover the CDR3 end, so that end is filled in from the germline J gene. Different DNA sequences within this sample yield the same CDR3. This sequence joins TRBV13-3 and TRBJ2-7; a weak D match, TRBD2 (6 bases). Germline lookup yields CDR1 NNHDY and CDR2 SYVADS. With 1 base removed from V and 3 bases from J, the gap between germline ends came to 8 bases. The CDR3 contains 13 residues. The CDR3 loop is CASSDTGGYEQYF. The sequenced part of the CDR3 DNA is TGTGCCAGCAGTGATACGGGGGGCTAT.

Comments on this clone: Germline and genes here are mouse. The read finishes 4 residues shy of the CDR3 end, and the germline J gene is used to complete it. The genes are TRBV19 and TRBJ2-3, with TRBD1 identical over 9 bases. V lost 4 bases, J lost 3 bases, and 3 bases stayed unmatched. The length of the CDR3 is 14 residues. CDR1 is FNHDT, CDR2 SITEND, per germline (reference sequence). The CDR3 here is CASSSDRGAETLYF. The DNA read from the CDR3 is TGTGCCAGCAGTTCAGACAGGGGGGCAGAA. The variable domain in full, with the rest retrieved from reference TRBV19 and TRBJ2-3, is GGIITQTPKFLIGQEGQKLTLKCQQNFNHDTMYWYRQDSGKGLRLIYYSITENDLQKGDLSEGYDASREKKSSFSLTVTSAQKNEMAVFLCASSSDRGAETLYFGSGTRLTVL.

A few counts support this clone. Gene names are mouse gene names. The read falls 4 residues short of the CDR3 end, and the missing part is taken from the germline J gene. This chain uses TRBV19 with TRBJ1-2; perhaps TRBD1 as D (6 bases). The germline CDR1 and CDR2 sequences are FNHDT and SITEND (reference sequence). This CDR3 contains 11 residues. The CDR3 bases that were read are TGTGCCAGCAGGGACAGTCCC. Protein sequence: CASRDSP. The complete CDR3 protein is CASRDSPDYTF.

There are a few counts of this clone. Mouse gene names and germline throughout. From the germline J gene comes the end of the CDR3, since the read stops 4 residues before it. The chain is built from TRBV1 and TRBJ2-1, with TRBD2 identical over 12 bases. V shed 0 bases, J shed 3 bases, and the junction held 6 bases outside the gene matches. Germline lookup yields CDR1 NSQYPW and CDR2 LRSPGD (reference sequence). The CDR3 contains 18 residues. CDR3 DNA (partial): TGCACCTGCAGTGCAGATCGGGGACTGGGGGGCCTCTATGCT. As protein: CTCSADRGLGGLYA. From start to end, the CDR3 is CTCSADRGLGGLYAEQFF. Using reference TRBV1 and TRBJ2-1 for the parts outside the CDR3, the full variable domain is VTLLEQNPRWRLVPRGQAVNLRCILKNSQYPWMSWYQQDLQKQLQWLFTLRSPGDKEVKSLPGADYLATRVTDTELRLQVANMSQGRTLYCTCSADRGLGGLYAEQFFGPGTRLTVL.

This clone was seen only a few times. Gene names and germline match the mouse. CDR3 region: CASSPTGGAGQDTQYF. CDR3 DNA (partial): TGTGCCAGCAGCCCCACTGGGGGGGCCGGCCAAGAC. The J gene is TRBJ2-5, the V gene TRBV5; TRBD2 aligns across 11 bases. The CDR3 end falls 4 residues outside the read, so it is completed with the germline J gene. The CDR3 spans 16 residues. After removal of 4 bases from V and 2 bases from J, the junction contained 5 bases not matched to a gene. Germline V gene lookup returns CDR1 LGHNA and CDR2 YNLKQL (reference sequence).

The table lists this clone with a few counts. Genes and germline come from the mouse. The observed sequence ends 4 residues before the CDR3 terminus, with the missing tail filled in from the germline J gene. The J gene is TRBJ2-1, the V gene TRBV31; D is possibly TRBD2 (6 bases). The germline CDR1 and CDR2 sequences are GKSSPN and SITVG. This CDR3 has 15 residues. The part of the CDR3 DNA that was read is TGTGCCTGGAGTCTATGGCCGGGGGGACGGGCT. It specifies CAWSLWPGGRA. From start to end, the CDR3 is CAWSLWPGGRAEQFF.

Remarks on this clone: Any gene name here is a mouse gene name. With the read ending 4 residues before the CDR3 end, the germline J gene is used to fill in that end. V is TRBV13-3 and J is TRBJ2-2; TRBD1 is a possible D gene (6 bases). Germline V gives CDR1 NNHDY, CDR2 SYVADS. This CDR3 has 15 residues. Between the trimmed V and J ends, which lost 5 bases and 0 bases, there was a span of 11 bases. The DNA read from the CDR3 is TGTGCCAGCAGCCGGGACAAAGCAAACACCGGG. Translation gives CASSRDKANTG. The CDR3, in full, reads CASSRDKANTGQLYF.

This clone was observed a handful of times. The genes are named according to mouse. The read is 4 residues too short to cover the CDR3 end, so that end is filled in from the germline J gene. This chain connects TRBV1 to TRBJ2-7; 12 nucleotides agree with TRBD2. CDR3 length: 15 amino acids. Per germline, CDR1 NSQYPW and CDR2 LRSPGD (reference sequence). Losses at the gene ends were 2 bases for V and 3 bases for J; bases not matched to a gene: 2. CDR3: CTCSARLGGRYEQYF. CDR3 bases read: TGCACCTGCAGTGCAAGACTGGGGGGGCGCTAT.

Worth noting for this clone: These gene names are mouse names. The missing CDR3 end, 4 residues past where the read stops, is filled in from the germline J gene. The chain carries TRBV13-1 and TRBJ2-1; 9 nucleotides line up with TRBD1. CDR1 NSHNY and CDR2 SYGAGN come from the germline V gene. Trimming cost V 2 bases and J 3 bases; bases outside gene matches: 3. The CDR3 is 15 residues long. The CDR3 spells CASSEKTGGYAEQFF. CDR3 bases read: TGTGCCAGCAGTGAAAAGACAGGGGGCTATGCT.

With respect to this clone: Genes and germline come from the mouse. This chain's CDR3 is CTCSARGVSYAETLYF. CDR3 bases read: TGCACCTGCAGTGCGCGGGGGGTTTCCTATGCAGAA. The chain uses TRBV1 and TRBJ2-3; D is possibly TRBD2 (6 bases). Read data end 4 residues before the CDR3 end; the end is taken from the germline J gene. V lost 3 bases, J lost 2 bases, and 15 bases lay in between. The CDR3 covers 16 residues. Germline V gene data show CDR1 as NSQYPW and CDR2 as LRSPGD (reference sequence).

This clone has just a few counts. The gene symbols are mouse symbols. Coverage ceases 4 residues before the CDR3 finishes, and the germline J gene fills in the end. The sample has other DNA sequences that encode this CDR3 too. This chain links TRBV19 with TRBJ1-2; 8 bases match TRBD1. The V and J ends lost 4 bases and 4 bases, in that order; junction bases with no gene match: 3. This CDR3 is built from 13 residues. Germline V gene lookup returns CDR1 FNHDT and CDR2 SITEND (reference sequence). CDR3 sequence reads: CASSQGAGSDYTF. CDR3 DNA, as far as it was read: TGTGCCAGCAGTCAGGGGGCGGGCTCC.

As for this clone: Germline and genes: mouse. The read terminates 4 residues before the CDR3 end, so the remaining end is supplied by the germline J gene. The sample has other DNA sequences that encode this CDR3 too. The V call is TRBV1, the J call TRBJ2-2; 8 positions agree with TRBD2. Germline CDR1 NSQYPW, CDR2 LRSPGD (reference sequence). The V and J ends lost 0 bases and 2 bases, in that order; junction bases with no gene match: 2. The CDR3 contains 16 residues. CDR3 protein: CTCSADSGGNTGQLYF. The sequenced part of the CDR3 DNA is TGCACCTGCAGTGCAGATTCTGGGGGGAACACCGGG. Variable domain in full (rest from reference TRBV1 and TRBJ2-2): VTLLEQNPRWRLVPRGQAVNLRCILKNSQYPWMSWYQQDLQKQLQWLFTLRSPGDKEVKSLPGADYLATRVTDTELRLQVANMSQGRTLYCTCSADSGGNTGQLYFGEGSKLTVL.

A note on this clone: The gene symbols are mouse symbols. The CDR3 goes on 3 residues after the read ends, and that part is filled in from the germline J gene. The rearrangement links TRBV13-1 to TRBJ1-6; 8 nucleotides align to TRBD1. TRBJ1-6 is an ORF; its function is uncertain. The CDR3 covers 16 residues. Germline assignment: CDR1 NSHNY and CDR2 SYGAGN. The J segment lost 2 bases and the V segment lost 0 bases, leaving 1 base of the junction unmatched. CDR3 in amino acids: CASSDARGPYNSPLYF. CDR3 bases read: TGTGCCAGCAGTGATGCCAGGGGGCCCTATAATTCGCCC.

In regard to this clone: Gene names refer to mouse genes. The missing CDR3 end, 4 residues past where the read stops, is filled in from the germline J gene. Distinct nucleotide sequences in the sample also encode this CDR3. This chain links TRBV13-2 with TRBJ2-7, with D tentatively TRBD2 (7 bases). The CDR3 totals 13 residues. Germline V gene data show CDR1 as NNHNN and CDR2 as SYGAGS (reference sequence). V was shortened by 2 bases and J by 3 bases, with 9 bases between the two germline ends. This CDR3 reads CASGEGGRYEQYF. CDR3 DNA, as far as it was read: TGTGCCAGCGGTGAAGGGGGGCGCTAT.

This clone was seen a handful of times. Gene names are mouse gene names. Coverage ceases 4 residues before the CDR3 finishes, and the germline J gene fills in the end. The rearrangement links TRBV1 to TRBJ1-2, with 8 bases fitting TRBD1. The CDR3 is made up of 14 amino acids. Looked up from germline, CDR1 is NSQYPW and CDR2 is LRSPGD (reference sequence). The chain's CDR3 is CTCSLFRGRSDYTF. CDR3 DNA (partial): TGCACCTGCAGTCTCTTCAGGGGGCGATCC. Combining the CDR3 with reference TRBV1 and TRBJ1-2 gives the whole variable domain VTLLEQNPRWRLVPRGQAVNLRCILKNSQYPWMSWYQQDLQKQLQWLFTLRSPGDKEVKSLPGADYLATRVTDTELRLQVANMSQGRTLYCTCSLFRGRSDYTFGSGTRLLVI.